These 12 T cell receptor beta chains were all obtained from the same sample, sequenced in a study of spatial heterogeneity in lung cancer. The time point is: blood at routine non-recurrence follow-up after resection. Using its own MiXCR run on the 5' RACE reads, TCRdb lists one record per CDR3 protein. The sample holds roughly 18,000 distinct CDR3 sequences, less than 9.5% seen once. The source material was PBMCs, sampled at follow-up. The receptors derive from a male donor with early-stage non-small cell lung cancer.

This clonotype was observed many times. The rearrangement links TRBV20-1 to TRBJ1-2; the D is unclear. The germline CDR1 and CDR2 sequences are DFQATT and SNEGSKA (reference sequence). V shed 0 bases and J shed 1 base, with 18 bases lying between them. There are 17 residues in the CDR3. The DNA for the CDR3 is TGCAGTGCTAGAGATGAGGACCCCCGGGTGTATAACTATGGCTACACCTTC. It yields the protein CSARDEDPRVYNYGYTF.

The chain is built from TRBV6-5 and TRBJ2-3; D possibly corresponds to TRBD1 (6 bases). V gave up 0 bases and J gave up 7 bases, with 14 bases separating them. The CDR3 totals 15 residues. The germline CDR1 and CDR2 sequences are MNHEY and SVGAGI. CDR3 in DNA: TGTGCCAGCAGTTACTCGGGACACAGTTCTAATACGCAGTATTTT. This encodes CASSYSGHSSNTQYF.

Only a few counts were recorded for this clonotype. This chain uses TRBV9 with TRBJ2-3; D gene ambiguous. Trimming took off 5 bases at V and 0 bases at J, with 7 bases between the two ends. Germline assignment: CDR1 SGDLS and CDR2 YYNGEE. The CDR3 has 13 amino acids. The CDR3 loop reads CASRAHSTDTQYF. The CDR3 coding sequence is TGTGCCAGCAGGGCTCATAGCACAGATACGCAGTATTTT.

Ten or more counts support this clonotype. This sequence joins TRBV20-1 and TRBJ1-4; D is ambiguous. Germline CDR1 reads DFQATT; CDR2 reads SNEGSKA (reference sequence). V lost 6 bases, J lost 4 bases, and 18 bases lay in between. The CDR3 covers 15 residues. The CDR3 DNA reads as TGCAGTGCAGAGTATGCGGACGGGCATAATGAAAAACTGTTTTTT. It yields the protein CSAEYADGHNEKLFF.

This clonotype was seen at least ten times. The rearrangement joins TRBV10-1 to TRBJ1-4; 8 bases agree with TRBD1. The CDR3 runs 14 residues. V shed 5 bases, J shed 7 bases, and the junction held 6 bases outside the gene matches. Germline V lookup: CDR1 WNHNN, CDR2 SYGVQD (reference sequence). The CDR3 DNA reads TGCGCCAGCAGTCCGGACAGGGATGGTGAAAAACTGTTTTTT. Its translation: CASSPDRDGEKLFF.

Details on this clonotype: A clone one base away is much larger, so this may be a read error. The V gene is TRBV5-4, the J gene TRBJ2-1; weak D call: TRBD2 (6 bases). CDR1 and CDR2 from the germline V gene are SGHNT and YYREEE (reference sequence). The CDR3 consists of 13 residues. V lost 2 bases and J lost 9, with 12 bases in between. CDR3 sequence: CASSFGEAAEQFF. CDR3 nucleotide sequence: TGTGCCAGCAGCTTTGGGGAGGCAGCTGAGCAGTTCTTC. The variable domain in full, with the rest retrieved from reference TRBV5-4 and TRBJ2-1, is ETGVTQSPTHLIKTRGQQVTLRCSSQSGHNTVSWYQQALGQGPQFIFQYYREEENGRGNFPPRFSGLQFPNYSSELNVNALELDDSALYLCASSFGEAAEQFFGPGTRLTVL.

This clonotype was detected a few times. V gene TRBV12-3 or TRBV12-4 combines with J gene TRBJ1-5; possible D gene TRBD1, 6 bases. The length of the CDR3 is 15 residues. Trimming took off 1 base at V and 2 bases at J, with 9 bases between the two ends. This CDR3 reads CASSLVGGGNQPQHF. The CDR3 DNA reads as TGTGCCAGCAGTTTAGTAGGGGGGGGCAATCAGCCCCAGCATTTT.

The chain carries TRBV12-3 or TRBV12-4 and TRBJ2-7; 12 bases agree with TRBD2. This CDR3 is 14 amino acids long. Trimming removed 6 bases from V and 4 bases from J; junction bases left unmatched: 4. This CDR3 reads CASSASGGAYEQYF. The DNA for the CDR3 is TGTGCCAGCAGCGCTAGCGGGGGGGCTTACGAGCAGTACTTC.

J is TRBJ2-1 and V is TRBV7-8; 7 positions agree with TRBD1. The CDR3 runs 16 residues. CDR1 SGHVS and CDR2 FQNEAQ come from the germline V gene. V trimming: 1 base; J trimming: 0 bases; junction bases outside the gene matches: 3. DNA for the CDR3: TGTGCCAGCAGCTTAGAAGGGGGCAGCTCCTACAATGAGCAGTTCTTC. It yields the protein CASSLEGGSSYNEQFF. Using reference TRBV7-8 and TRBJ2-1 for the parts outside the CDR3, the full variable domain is GAGVSQSPRYKVAKRGQDVALRCDPISGHVSLFWYQQALGQGPEFLTYFQNEAQLDKSGLPSDRFFAERPEGSVSTLKIQRTQQEDSAVYLCASSLEGGSSYNEQFFGPGTRLTVL.

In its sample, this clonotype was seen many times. The CDR3 here is CATSRDEGDTRTDTQYF. The CDR3 coding sequence is TGTGCCACCAGCAGAGATGAGGGGGACACCCGCACAGATACGCAGTATTTT. V and J are TRBV15 and TRBJ2-3; tentative D call: TRBD1 (6 bases). Germline assignment: CDR1 LNHNV and CDR2 YYDKDF (reference sequence). Deletions cut 0 bases from V and 1 base from J, with 14 bases between. This CDR3 spans 17 amino acids. Full variable domain (rest looked up from reference TRBV15 and TRBJ2-3): DAMVIQNPRYQVTQFGKPVTLSCSQTLNHNVMYWYQQKSSQAPKLLFHYYDKDFNNEADTPDNFQSRRPNTSFCFLDIRSPGLGDTAMYLCATSRDEGDTRTDTQYFGPGTRLTVL.

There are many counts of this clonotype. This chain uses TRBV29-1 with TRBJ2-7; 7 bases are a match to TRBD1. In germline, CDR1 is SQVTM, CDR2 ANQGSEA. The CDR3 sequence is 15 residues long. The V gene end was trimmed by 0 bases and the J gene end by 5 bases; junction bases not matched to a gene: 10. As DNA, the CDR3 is TGCAGCGTTGAAGATCCTAGGGGGCGAGTGAACGAGCAGTACTTC. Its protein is CSVEDPRGRVNEQYF.

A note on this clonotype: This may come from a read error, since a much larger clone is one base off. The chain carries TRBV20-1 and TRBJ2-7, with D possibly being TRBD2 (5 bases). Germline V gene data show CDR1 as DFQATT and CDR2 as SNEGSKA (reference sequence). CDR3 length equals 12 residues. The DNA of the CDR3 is TGCGGTGCGGAGAGGAGGTCCTACGAGCAGTACTTC. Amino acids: CGAERRSYEQYF.